This TCR beta chain was observed in a study of PD-1 blockade in classical Hodgkin lymphoma. Study results and caveats: When set against healthy donors, newly diagnosed patients were reported to show lower baseline TCR diversity. Whoever responded completely had baseline diversity much like that seen in newly diagnosed patients.

Measured with immunoSEQ multiplex PCR; TCRdb has only the in-frame clones, and not every one. The sample shows approximately 18,000 clones, just under 80% of them seen only once. Noted time point: cycle 4 day 1 (C4D1), after more than 5 weeks of nivolumab. Each patient's relapse followed autologous stem cell transplantation, and brentuximab vedotin exposure varied. Negative selection with magnetic separation was used to purify CD4+ T cells from thawed PBMCs. Complete response, partial response or progressive disease was recorded as best response. Germline values: CDR1 MNHEY, CDR2 SVGAGI. The CDR3 extends over 12 amino acids. Trimming pared 6 bases from V and 4 bases from J, leaving 7 bases between. This clone was detected only a few times. Its specificity is not known.

The chain joins TRBV6-5 to TRBJ1-5, with D unresolved. Here the sequenced sample was CD4+ T cells from blood, taken before the fourth cycle of nivolumab. This TCR was recovered from a human donor with classical Hodgkin lymphoma. CDR3 bases: TGTGCCAGCAGCACAGTAAATCAGCCCCAGCATTTT. Protein: CASSTVNQPQHF.